These T cell receptor beta chains were read from a single sample in a study of cytomegalovirus exposure and HLA in healthy donors. Data came from immunoSEQ multiplex PCR; TCRdb stores just in-frame clones and leaves some out. This table has 160,000 or so clones, 65% to 80% appearing once. The sequenced sample consisted of PBMCs. All receptors derive from a man younger than 30 in good health and CMV-seropositive. Both conserved end residues are part of each CDR3. D genes are given only for firm matches. The size of a clone is reported for some rows only, either as once, few or many, or as a class for expanded clones.

V	D	size	J	CDR3	DNA
TRBV18	NA	NA	TRBJ1-5	CASSPDRLVGNQPQHF	TGTGCCAGCTCACCAGACAGGTTGGTCGGCAATCAGCCCCAGCATTTT
TRBV2	NA	NA	TRBJ1-1	CASRRGSGLNTEAFF	TGTGCCAGCAGGCGCGGAAGTGGTCTGAACACTGAAGCTTTCTTT
TRBV19	TRBD2	NA	TRBJ2-3	CASSQPYGLAGGRAGTDTQYF	TGTGCCAGTAGTCAACCCTATGGGCTAGCGGGAGGCCGGGCGGGCACAGATACGCAGTATTTT
TRBV29-1	TRBD1	NA	TRBJ2-1	CSVEDRGPFLYNEQFF	TGCAGCGTTGAGGACAGGGGCCCATTTTTATACAATGAGCAGTTCTTC
TRBV30	TRBD1	NA	TRBJ1-1	CAWSPDRGRGAAFF	TGTGCCTGGAGCCCGGACAGGGGGCGAGGAGCAGCTTTCTTT
TRBV27	NA	few	TRBJ1-1	CASSLGGGTMNTEAFF	TGTGCCAGCAGTTTGGGAGGGGGGACCATGAACACTGAAGCTTTCTTT
TRBV6-5	TRBD1	few	TRBJ2-1	CATQQGWNEQFF	TGTGCCACCCAACAGGGGTGGAATGAGCAGTTCTTC
TRBV2	TRBD1	NA	TRBJ1-5	CASRLQGSNQPQHF	TGTGCCAGCAGACTACAGGGGAGCAATCAGCCCCAGCATTTT
TRBV5-8	NA	NA	TRBJ2-1	CASSLGQLYNEQFF	TGTGCCAGCAGCTTGGGACAACTTTATAATGAGCAGTTCTTC
TRBV5-1	TRBD1	few	TRBJ1-2	CASSARDRDGYTF	TGCGCCAGCAGCGCGCGGGACAGGGATGGCTACACCTTC
TRBV2	TRBD2	NA	TRBJ2-2	CASRRDYGTGELFF	TGTGCCAGCAGGAGGGACTACGGGACCGGGGAGCTGTTTTTT
TRBV7-2	NA	NA	TRBJ2-5	CASSLANQASQETQYF	TGTGCCAGCAGCTTAGCGAATCAAGCCTCCCAAGAGACCCAGTACTTC
TRBV7-9	NA	NA	TRBJ1-1	CASSLGVTGGITEAFF	TGTGCCAGCAGCTTAGGGGTGACAGGTGGGATCACTGAAGCTTTCTTT
TRBV6-5	NA	NA	TRBJ1-4	CASSYSNGRVEKLFF	TGTGCCAGCAGTTACTCGAACGGGAGGGTCGAAAAACTGTTTTTT
TRBV5-4	NA	few	TRBJ2-5	CASSPGAEGSGETQYF	TGTGCCAGCAGCCCTGGGGCGGAGGGTTCGGGGGAGACCCAGTACTTC
TRBV4-1	TRBD1	NA	TRBJ1-2	CASSHFPGQGDGYTF	TGCGCCAGCAGCCATTTCCCGGGACAGGGTGATGGCTACACCTTC
TRBV15	NA	NA	TRBJ1-3	CATSRQGSGNTIYF	TGTGCCACCAGCAGACAGGGTTCTGGAAACACCATATATTTT
TRBV29-1	NA	NA	TRBJ1-2	CSVARFGGPNFGYTF	TGCAGCGTTGCTCGTTTCGGGGGGCCGAATTTTGGCTACACCTTC
TRBV27	NA	few	TRBJ1-6	CASSPTGLNSPLHF	TGTGCCAGCAGTCCCACAGGGTTAAATTCACCCCTCCACTTT
TRBV9	TRBD1	NA	TRBJ1-4	CASSERQGTEKLFF	TGTGCCAGCAGCGAACGACAGGGGACGGAAAAACTGTTTTTT
TRBV10-3	TRBD1	NA	TRBJ1-1	CAISDPTGAGVIRTEAFF	TGTGCCATCAGTGACCCGACAGGGGCGGGGGTGATCCGCACTGAAGCTTTCTTT
TRBV27	NA	NA	TRBJ1-5	CASSFFRGGGLSIPYHLSNQPQHF	TGTGCCAGCAGTTTCTTTCGCGGGGGGGGATTGAGTATCCCATACCACCTTAGCAATCAGCCCCAGCATTTT
TRBV7-8	TRBD1	NA	TRBJ1-5	CASSQDRAQPQHF	TGTGCCAGCAGCCAGGACAGGGCTCAGCCCCAGCATTTT
TRBV27	TRBD2	NA	TRBJ2-1	CASSSGGPYNEQFF	TGTGCCAGCAGTAGCGGGGGCCCCTACAATGAGCAGTTCTTC
TRBV6-5	NA	few	TRBJ1-1	CASSYDWNTEAFF	TGTGCCAGCAGTTACGACTGGAACACTGAAGCTTTCTTT
TRBV5-4	NA	NA	TRBJ1-2	CASSLARYYGYTF	TGTGCCAGCAGCTTGGCCCGGTACTATGGCTACACCTTC
TRBV11-2	TRBD1	NA	TRBJ1-4	CASSSRLGTGDEKLFF	TGTGCCAGCAGCTCTCGACTCGGGACAGGGGACGAAAAACTGTTTTTT
TRBV11-2	TRBD1	few	TRBJ1-4	CASSTGTGDEKLFF	TGTGCCAGCAGCACCGGGACAGGGGATGAAAAACTGTTTTTT
TRBV6-1	TRBD1	NA	TRBJ1-3	CASSERDRGSGNTIYF	TGTGCCAGCAGTGAAAGGGACAGGGGCTCTGGAAACACCATATATTTT
TRBV6-1	NA	NA	TRBJ1-6	CASSEVINSPLHF	TGTGCCAGCAGTGAAGTAATCAATTCACCCCTCCACTTT
TRBV7-3	TRBD2	NA	TRBJ2-1	CASSEGGGEYNEQFF	TGTGCCAGCAGCGAGGGCGGGGGGGAGTACAATGAGCAGTTCTTC
TRBV12-5	NA	few	TRBJ1-1	CASGLDTGQVYGTEAFF	TGTGCTAGTGGTTTGGATACAGGGCAGGTCTATGGCACTGAAGCTTTCTTT
TRBV25-1	TRBD1	NA	TRBJ1-1	CASSDPGQGAGSTEAFF	TGTGCCAGCAGTGATCCGGGACAGGGGGCGGGAAGCACTGAAGCTTTCTTT
TRBV6-1	NA	NA	TRBJ1-6	CASSEWIAGSPLHF	TGTGCCAGCAGTGAATGGATAGCGGGTTCACCCCTCCACTTT